The T cell receptor beta chain under discussion was sequenced for a study of patients and donors after allogeneic stem cell transplantation. In regard to this clonotype: The junction shows a germline mismatch at one end, possibly a read error.

CDR1 and CDR2 from the germline V gene are SNHLY and FYNNEI. The CDR3 has 9 residues. TCRdb fed the RT-PCR reads into MiXCR, producing one record per CDR3 protein. Of tens of thousands of distinct CDR3 sequences in the sample, approximately 25% are singletons; the top ten hold more than 20%. Sequenced input: blood, either unsorted or a sorted T cell fraction (not recorded which). This sequence joins TRBV2 and TRBJ2-1; D not resolved. The clonotype comes from a human donor who was either an allogeneic HSCT recipient or a stem cell or donor lymphocyte infusion donor (not recorded which). It is not recorded whose cells these are; they may come from a transplant donor. The CDR3 DNA follows: TGTGCCAGGTCGGGTGAGCAGTTCTTT. Protein product: CARSGEQFF.